Detailed here is one T cell receptor (beta chain). Its antigen remains unknown. This sample stems from a study of vaccination and CD4 T cells after COVID-19. The assay that was used to sequence DNA from cultured CD4+ T cells was the Oncomine TCR Beta short-read assay. The authors extracted genomic DNA from cultured CD4+ T cells. TCRdb ran MiXCR on the PCR reads and lists one entry per CDR3 protein. The sample lists about 20,000 distinct CDR3 sequences, 38% occurring once. From germline, CDR1 is LGHNA and CDR2 YNFKEQ. This CDR3 spans 15 amino acids. With 1 base removed from V and 0 bases from J, the gap between germline ends came to 7 bases. Treatment specified: approximately 11-day PBMC culture with coronavirus spike peptide pools or control peptides (ViraFEST assay). TCRs were sequenced by ViraFEST after antigen-specific T cells had been expanded with peptide pools.

This TCR came from a human donor who received a COVID-19 vaccine. Sequenced material: CD4+ T cells from blood, cultured in vitro, taken before SARS-CoV-2 vaccination. The chain recombines TRBV4-2 with TRBJ1-3; D gene uncertain. The CDR3 loop is CASSQVLPSGNTIYF. DNA of the CDR3: TGTGCCAGCAGCCAAGTGCTACCCTCTGGAAACACCATATATTTT.